This is a list of T cell receptor beta chains from one sample in a study of cytomegalovirus exposure and HLA in healthy donors. Repertoires were generated with immunoSEQ multiplex PCR, while TCRdb's copy carries only in-frame clones and drops some. The table includes 60,000 or so clones, roughly 90% detected once. Sequenced: PBMCs. These TCRs come from a man aged 25-40 years in good health and CMV-seropositive. The CDR3 runs from the conserved cysteine through the conserved F or W. The order of the fields is clone size, V gene, J gene, D gene, CDR3 DNA, CDR3 protein. A D gene is named only where the DNA matches it firmly. Clone size is shown for a subset of rows, as once, few, many or a class of expanded clone.

NA,TRBV5-4,TRBJ2-3,NA,TGTGCCAGCAGCTTGGTTCTCCTCACAGATACGCAGTATTTT,CASSLVLLTDTQYF
NA,TRBV5-6,TRBJ1-2,TRBD1,TGTGCCAGCAGCTTATCAGGGGGCGAAGGCTACACCTTC,CASSLSGGEGYTF
NA,TRBV11-2,TRBJ2-1,TRBD2,TGTGCCAGCAGCGCCCGAGCGGGAGTCGCCTACAATGAGCAGTTCTTC,CASSARAGVAYNEQFF
NA,TRBV9,TRBJ2-1,NA,TGTGCCAGCACCCCATGGGGTGCGACTAGCTCCTACAATGAGCAGTTCTTC,CASTPWGATSSYNEQFF
once,TRBV4-3,TRBJ2-1,NA,TGCGCCAGCAGCCAAGATATGGCGGAAGGTTCCTACAATGAGCAGTTCTTC,CASSQDMAEGSYNEQFF
once,TRBV4-3,TRBJ1-2,NA,TGCGCCAGCAGCCAAGATCTTACCGAGGAGGGCTATGGCTACACCTTC,CASSQDLTEEGYGYTF
NA,TRBV2,TRBJ2-7,TRBD1,TGTGCCAGCAGCCTTTTGGACAGGGTGAGCTACGAGCAGTACTTC,CASSLLDRVSYEQYF
once,TRBV7-9,TRBJ2-7,NA,TGTGCCAGCAGCTTATGGTCGGGCGAGCAGTACTTC,CASSLWSGEQYF
NA,TRBV6-1,TRBJ1-4,NA,TGTGCCAGCAGTCCCCCCGACAGAACTAATGAAAAACTGTTTTTT,CASSPPDRTNEKLFF
NA,TRBV18,TRBJ1-5,NA,TGTGCCAGCTCACCATCAGGGGACAATCAGCCCCAGCATTTT,CASSPSGDNQPQHF
NA,TRBV6-7,TRBJ1-2,NA,TGTGCCAGCACCAGAAAGCGGGGAGCAGGCGGCTACACCTTC,CASTRKRGAGGYTF
NA,TRBV7-6,TRBJ2-2,TRBD1,TGTGCCAGCAGCACAGGGGGATGGTGGGCCGGGGAGCTGTTTTTT,CASSTGGWWAGELFF
NA,TRBV11-3,TRBJ2-2,NA,TGTGCCAGCAGCGTCCACGGGGAGCTGTTTTTT,CASSVHGELFF
NA,TRBV28,TRBJ1-1,TRBD1,TGTGCCAGCATAATGGACAGGGTGAACACTGAAGCTTTCTTT,CASIMDRVNTEAFF
NA,TRBV7-6,TRBJ2-3,TRBD2,TGTGCCAGCAGTGGGGGCCCTAGCGGGAGTTTCACAGATACGCAGTATTTT,CASSGGPSGSFTDTQYF
NA,TRBV4-1,TRBJ2-1,NA,TGCGCCAGCAGCCAAGGCTGGCCAAACAATGAGCAGTTCTTC,CASSQGWPNNEQFF
NA,TRBV7-2,TRBJ2-5,TRBD2,TGTGCCAGCAGCTTAGGGGGCGGGAGGGCCGCCGAGACCCAGTACTTC,CASSLGGGRAAETQYF
NA,TRBV11-3,TRBJ1-2,TRBD1,TGTGCCAGCAGCTTAGAGGCCGGGACAGGCAGATATGGCTACACCTTC,CASSLEAGTGRYGYTF
NA,TRBV9,TRBJ2-7,TRBD2,TGTGCCAGCAGCGCAGGACTAGCGGGGACCTACGAGCAGTACTTC,CASSAGLAGTYEQYF
NA,TRBV6-5,TRBJ2-1,TRBD2,TGTGCCAGCAGTTACGCGGCTAGCGGGAGCGTTGAGCAGTTCTTC,CASSYAASGSVEQFF
NA,TRBV5-1,TRBJ2-5,TRBD2,TGCGCCAGCTCCTTCGGGGGAGGGGTAGAAGAGACCCAGTACTTC,CASSFGGGVEETQYF
NA,TRBV30,TRBJ1-2,TRBD1,TGTGCCTGGAGTGTTACAGGGGGACCTAACTATGGCTACACCTTC,CAWSVTGGPNYGYTF
NA,TRBV6-6,TRBJ2-7,TRBD1,TGTGCCAGCAGCGATATGACAGGGCCCCCTTACGAGCAGTACTTC,CASSDMTGPPYEQYF
NA,TRBV2,TRBJ1-5,NA,TGTGCCAGCACCCGGGACATACATAGCAATCAGCCCCAGCATTTT,CASTRDIHSNQPQHF
NA,TRBV6-1,TRBJ2-7,TRBD2,TGTGCCGGGGGCGGGAGGGCCTCCTACGAGCAGTACTTC,CAGGGRASYEQYF
NA,TRBV27,TRBJ2-5,NA,TGTGCCAGCAGTAACGCCACTGAGACCCAGTACTTC,CASSNATETQYF
NA,TRBV5-1,TRBJ2-5,TRBD2,TGCGCCAGCAGCTTGACTAGCGGTTCTCAAGAGACCCAGTACTTC,CASSLTSGSQETQYF
NA,TRBV6-4,TRBJ1-5,NA,TGTGCCAGCAGTGACGGGCAGGATCAGCCCCAGCATTTT,CASSDGQDQPQHF
once,TRBV29-1,TRBJ1-1,TRBD1,TGCAGCGTAGAACAGACCGGGACAGCTAACACTGAAGCTTTCTTT,CSVEQTGTANTEAFF
NA,TRBV19,TRBJ1-5,TRBD1,TGTGCCAGTACGACCGGGACAGGGGAGAATCAGCCCCAGCATTTT,CASTTGTGENQPQHF
NA,TRBV28,TRBJ2-5,TRBD1,TGTGCCAGCAGTTCCCGGGACAGGGTCCAAGAGACCCAGTACTTC,CASSSRDRVQETQYF
NA,TRBV4-1,TRBJ2-7,NA,TGCGCCAGCAGCCCTCTCGGGGAAGGGGGCTACGAGCAGTACTTC,CASSPLGEGGYEQYF
NA,TRBV27,TRBJ2-7,TRBD2,TGTGCCAGCGGAAAGGGACTACCGGTCTCCTACGAGCAGTACTTC,CASGKGLPVSYEQYF
NA,TRBV5-1,TRBJ2-2,NA,TGCGCCAGCAGCTTGGGCAGGGGGGCCGGGGAGCTGTTTTTT,CASSLGRGAGELFF
NA,TRBV5-1,TRBJ2-7,NA,TGCGCCAGCAGCTTGGACAGGGAATACGAGCAGTACTTC,CASSLDREYEQYF
NA,TRBV4-3,TRBJ1-6,NA,TGCGCCAGCAGCCAAGATGACTCAGGGATTTCACCCCTCCACTTT,CASSQDDSGISPLHF
NA,TRBV11-2,TRBJ1-1,NA,TGTGCCAGCAGCTCGACAGCGAACACTGAAGCTTTCTTT,CASSSTANTEAFF
NA,TRBV28,TRBJ1-1,TRBD1,TGTGCCAGCAGTTTACCCGGACAGGGGTGGGCTGAAGCTTTCTTT,CASSLPGQGWAEAFF
few,TRBV6-5,TRBJ1-1,TRBD1,TGTGCCAGCAAACCGACAGGGCGGACTGAAGCTTTCTTT,CASKPTGRTEAFF
NA,TRBV25-1,TRBJ2-5,TRBD1,TGTGCCAGCAGTGAATCTACAGGGGGCGAGGAGACCCAGTACTTC,CASSESTGGEETQYF
NA,TRBV19,TRBJ2-7,TRBD1,TGTGCCAGTAGTATAGAGGGACAGAGCACCTACGAGCAGTACTTC,CASSIEGQSTYEQYF
NA,TRBV7-2,TRBJ2-5,NA,TGTGCCAGCAGCCTCCGGGCCGAGGGGACCCAGTACTTC,CASSLRAEGTQYF
NA,TRBV5-6,TRBJ1-1,NA,TGTGCCAGCAGCTTTCGGGTTTCGTGGAACACTGAAGCTTTCTTT,CASSFRVSWNTEAFF
NA,TRBV7-3,TRBJ2-1,TRBD1,TGTGCCAGCAGCTCGAGCAGGGGGCAACCGTTCTTC,CASSSSRGQPFF
NA,TRBV30,TRBJ1-6,NA,TGTGCCTGGACATTGGTGAGGTGGGATTCACCCCTCCACTTT,CAWTLVRWDSPLHF
few,TRBV7-3,TRBJ2-7,NA,TGTGCCAGCAGCTTAATAGGGGGTTACGAGCAGTACTTC,CASSLIGGYEQYF
NA,TRBV19,TRBJ2-7,NA,TGTGCCAGTAGTATAGATCCACTAGCTCCCGAGCAGTACTTC,CASSIDPLAPEQYF
NA,TRBV6-1,TRBJ2-5,NA,TGTGCCAGTCTGAGGGGGGACAGCCAAGAGACCCAGTACTTC,CASLRGDSQETQYF
NA,TRBV29-1,TRBJ2-5,TRBD1,TGCAGCGTTGAAAATCCCCGGACAGGGATGAAGACCCAGTACTTC,CSVENPRTGMKTQYF
NA,TRBV28,TRBJ1-2,TRBD1,TGTGCCAGCAGTACCGGGACAGGGCCCATCCTAGCCTATGGCTACACCTTC,CASSTGTGPILAYGYTF
NA,TRBV29-1,TRBJ2-1,TRBD1,TGCAGCGTTGAAACTTTCGACAGGGGCAATGAGCAGTTCTTC,CSVETFDRGNEQFF
NA,TRBV14,TRBJ2-7,TRBD2,TGTGCCAGCAGCCAAGCTAGGTTAGCGGGAGTGGGAGAGCAGTACTTC,CASSQARLAGVGEQYF
NA,TRBV5-8,TRBJ2-2,TRBD2,TGTGCCAGCAGCTTCGACTTACTAGCGGGAGTACCGAACACCGGGGAGCTGTTTTTT,CASSFDLLAGVPNTGELFF